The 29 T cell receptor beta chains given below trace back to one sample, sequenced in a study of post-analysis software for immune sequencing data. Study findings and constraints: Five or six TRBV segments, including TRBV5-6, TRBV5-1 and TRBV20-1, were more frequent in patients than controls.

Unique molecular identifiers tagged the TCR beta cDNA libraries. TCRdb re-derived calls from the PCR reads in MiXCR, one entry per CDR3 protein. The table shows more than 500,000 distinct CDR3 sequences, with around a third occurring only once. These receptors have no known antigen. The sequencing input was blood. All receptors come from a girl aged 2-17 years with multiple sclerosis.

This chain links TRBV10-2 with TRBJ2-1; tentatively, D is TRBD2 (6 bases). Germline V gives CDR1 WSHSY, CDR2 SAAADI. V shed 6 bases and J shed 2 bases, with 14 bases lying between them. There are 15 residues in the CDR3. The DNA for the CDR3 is TGCGCCAGCAGGTATAGCGGATCAACCTACAATGAGCAGTTCTTC. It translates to CASRYSGSTYNEQFF.

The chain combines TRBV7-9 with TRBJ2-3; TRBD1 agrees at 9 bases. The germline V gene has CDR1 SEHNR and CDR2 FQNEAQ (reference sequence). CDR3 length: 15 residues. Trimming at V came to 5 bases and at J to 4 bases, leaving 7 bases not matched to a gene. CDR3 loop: CASSPGQGLPDTQYF. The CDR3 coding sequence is TGTGCCAGCAGCCCGGGACAGGGCCTCCCAGATACGCAGTATTTT. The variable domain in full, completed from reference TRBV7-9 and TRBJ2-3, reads DTGVSQNPRHKITKRGQNVTFRCDPISEHNRLYWYRQTLGQGPEFLTYFQNEAQLEKSRLLSDRFSAERPKGSFSTLEIQRTEQGDSAMYLCASSPGQGLPDTQYFGPGTRLTVL.

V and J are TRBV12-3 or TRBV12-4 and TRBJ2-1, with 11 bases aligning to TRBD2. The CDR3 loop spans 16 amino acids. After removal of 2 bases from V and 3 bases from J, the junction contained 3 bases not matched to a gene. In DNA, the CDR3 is TGTGCCAGCAGTTTAAGACTAGCGGGGAACTACAATGAGCAGTTCTTC. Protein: CASSLRLAGNYNEQFF.

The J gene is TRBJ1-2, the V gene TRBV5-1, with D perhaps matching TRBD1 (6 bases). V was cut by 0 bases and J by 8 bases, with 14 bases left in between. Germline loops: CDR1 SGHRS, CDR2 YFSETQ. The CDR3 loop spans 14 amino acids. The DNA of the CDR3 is TGCGCCAGCAGCTTGGACAGGGCTCCTATGGGCTACACCTTC. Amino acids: CASSLDRAPMGYTF.

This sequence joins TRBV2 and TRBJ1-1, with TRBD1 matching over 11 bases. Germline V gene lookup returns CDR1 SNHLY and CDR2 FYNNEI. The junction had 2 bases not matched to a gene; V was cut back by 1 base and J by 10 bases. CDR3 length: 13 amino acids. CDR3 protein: CASSEGTGGPAFF. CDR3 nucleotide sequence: TGTGCCAGCAGTGAAGGGACAGGGGGCCCAGCTTTCTTT.

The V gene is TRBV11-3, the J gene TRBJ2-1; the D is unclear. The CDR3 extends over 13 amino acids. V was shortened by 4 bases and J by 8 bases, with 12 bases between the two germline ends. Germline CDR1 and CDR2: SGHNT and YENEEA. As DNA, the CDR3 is TGTGCCAGCAGCTCCCCCAACTGGGATGAGCAGTTCTTC. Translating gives CASSSPNWDEQFF.

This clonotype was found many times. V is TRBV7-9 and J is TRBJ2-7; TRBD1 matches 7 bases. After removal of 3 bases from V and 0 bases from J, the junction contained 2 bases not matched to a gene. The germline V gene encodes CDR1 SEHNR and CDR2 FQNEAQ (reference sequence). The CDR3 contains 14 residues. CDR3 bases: TGTGCCAGCAGCTTGCGACAGGGCTCCTACGAGCAGTACTTC. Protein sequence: CASSLRQGSYEQYF. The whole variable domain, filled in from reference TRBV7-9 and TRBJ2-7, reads DTGVSQNPRHKITKRGQNVTFRCDPISEHNRLYWYRQTLGQGPEFLTYFQNEAQLEKSRLLSDRFSAERPKGSFSTLEIQRTEQGDSAMYLCASSLRQGSYEQYFGPGTRLTVT.

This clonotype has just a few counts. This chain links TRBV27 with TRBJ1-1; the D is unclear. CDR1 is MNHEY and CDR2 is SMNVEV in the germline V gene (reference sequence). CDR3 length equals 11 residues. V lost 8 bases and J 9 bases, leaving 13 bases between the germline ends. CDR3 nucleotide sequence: TGTGCCAGCGGGAGACTGAAACAAGCTTTCTTT. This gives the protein CASGRLKQAFF.

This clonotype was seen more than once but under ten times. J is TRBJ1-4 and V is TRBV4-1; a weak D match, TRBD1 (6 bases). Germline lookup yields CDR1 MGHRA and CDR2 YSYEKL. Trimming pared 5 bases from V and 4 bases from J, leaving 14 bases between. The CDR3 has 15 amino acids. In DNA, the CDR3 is TGCGCCAGCAGCTCACAGGGAGGGGTTAATGAAAAACTGTTTTTT. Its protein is CASSSQGGVNEKLFF.

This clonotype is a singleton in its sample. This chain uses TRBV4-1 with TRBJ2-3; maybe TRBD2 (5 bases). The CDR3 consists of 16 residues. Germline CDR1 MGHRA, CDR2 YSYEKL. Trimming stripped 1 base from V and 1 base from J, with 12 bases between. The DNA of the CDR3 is TGCGCCAGCAGCCAAGTTGTACTAGTAGGCACAGATACGCAGTATTTT. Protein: CASSQVVLVGTDTQYF.

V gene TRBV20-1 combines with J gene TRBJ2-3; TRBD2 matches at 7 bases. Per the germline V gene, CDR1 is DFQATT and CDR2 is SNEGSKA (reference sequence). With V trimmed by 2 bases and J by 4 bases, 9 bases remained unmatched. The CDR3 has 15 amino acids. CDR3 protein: CSARYDPGGSDTQYF. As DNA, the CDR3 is TGCAGTGCTAGATACGATCCGGGGGGATCAGATACGCAGTATTTT.

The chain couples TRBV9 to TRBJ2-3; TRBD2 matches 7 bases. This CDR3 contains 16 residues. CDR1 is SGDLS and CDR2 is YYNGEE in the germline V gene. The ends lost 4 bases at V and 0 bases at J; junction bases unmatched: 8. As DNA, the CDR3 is TGTGCCAGCAGCTCCCCGGCGGGGGTTAGCACAGATACGCAGTATTTT. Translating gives CASSSPAGVSTDTQYF.

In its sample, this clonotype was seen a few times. The CDR3 spells CSARDRAAYNEQFF. CDR3 in DNA: TGCAGTGCTAGAGATCGGGCAGCATACAATGAGCAGTTCTTC. The J gene is TRBJ2-1, the V gene TRBV20-1; D unresolved. Trimming removed 0 bases from V and 4 bases from J, with 10 bases in between. The CDR3 has 14 residues. The germline gives CDR1 DFQATT, CDR2 SNEGSKA (reference sequence).

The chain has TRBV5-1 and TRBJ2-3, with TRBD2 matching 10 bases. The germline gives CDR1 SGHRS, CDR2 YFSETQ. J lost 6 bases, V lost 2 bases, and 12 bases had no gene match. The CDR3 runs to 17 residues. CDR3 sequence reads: CASSFGTSGDTGDTQYF. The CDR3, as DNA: TGCGCCAGCAGCTTCGGTACTAGCGGGGACACAGGTGATACGCAGTATTTT.

The CDR3 loop is CASTQFPGTYGYTF. DNA of the CDR3: TGTGCCAGCACTCAATTTCCGGGAACCTATGGCTACACCTTC. The chain has TRBV6-2 or TRBV6-3 and TRBJ1-2; D remains unclear. CDR3 length: 14 residues. The ends were cut back, 7 bases at V and 4 bases at J, with 16 bases in the middle. The germline gives CDR1 MNHEY, CDR2 SVGEGT.

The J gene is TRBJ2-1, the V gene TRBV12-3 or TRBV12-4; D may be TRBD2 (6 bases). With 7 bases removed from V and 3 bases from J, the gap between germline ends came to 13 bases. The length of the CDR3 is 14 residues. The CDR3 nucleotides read TGTGCCAGCATGGGGGGACTGGACTACAATGAGCAGTTCTTC. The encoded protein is CASMGGLDYNEQFF.

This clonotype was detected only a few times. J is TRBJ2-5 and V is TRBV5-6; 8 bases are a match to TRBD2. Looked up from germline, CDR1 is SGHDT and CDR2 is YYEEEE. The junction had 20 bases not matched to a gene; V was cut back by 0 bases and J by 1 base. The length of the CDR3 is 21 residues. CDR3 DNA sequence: TGTGCCAGCAGCTTGGTCGTCCCGCGCGGGGGGTCAACCCACATCCAAGAGACCCAGTACTTC. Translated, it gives CASSLVVPRGGSTHIQETQYF.

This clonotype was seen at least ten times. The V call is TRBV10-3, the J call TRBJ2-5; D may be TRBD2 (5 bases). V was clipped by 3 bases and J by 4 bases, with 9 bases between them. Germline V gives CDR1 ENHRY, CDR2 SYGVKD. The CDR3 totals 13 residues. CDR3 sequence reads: CAISELEIETQYF. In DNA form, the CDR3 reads TGTGCCATCAGTGAACTAGAAATAGAGACCCAGTACTTC.

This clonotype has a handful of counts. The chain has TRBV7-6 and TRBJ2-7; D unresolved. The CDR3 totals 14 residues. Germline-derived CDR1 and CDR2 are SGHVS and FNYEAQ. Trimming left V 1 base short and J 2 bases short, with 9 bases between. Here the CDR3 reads CASSLGTRTYEQYF. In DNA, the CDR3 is TGTGCCAGCAGCTTAGGTACGAGAACCTACGAGCAGTACTTC. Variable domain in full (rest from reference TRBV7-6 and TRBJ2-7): GAGVSQSPRYKVTKRGQDVALRCDPISGHVSLYWYRQALGQGPEFLTYFNYEAQQDKSGLPNDRFSAERPEGSISTLTIQRTEQRDSAMYRCASSLGTRTYEQYFGPGTRLTVT.

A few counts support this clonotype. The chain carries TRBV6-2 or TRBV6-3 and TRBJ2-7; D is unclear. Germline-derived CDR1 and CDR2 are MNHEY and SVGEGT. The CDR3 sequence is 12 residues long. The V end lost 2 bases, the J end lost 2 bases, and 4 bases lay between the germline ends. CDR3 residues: CASSYRPYEQYF. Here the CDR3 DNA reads TGTGCCAGCAGTTACAGGCCCTACGAGCAGTACTTC.

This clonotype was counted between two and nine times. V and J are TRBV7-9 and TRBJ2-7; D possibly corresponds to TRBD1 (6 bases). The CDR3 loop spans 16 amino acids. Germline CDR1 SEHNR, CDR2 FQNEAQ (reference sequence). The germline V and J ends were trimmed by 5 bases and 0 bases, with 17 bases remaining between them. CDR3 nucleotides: TGTGCCAGCAGCCCGCGCCTCAGGGACAACTCCTACGAGCAGTACTTC. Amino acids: CASSPRLRDNSYEQYF.

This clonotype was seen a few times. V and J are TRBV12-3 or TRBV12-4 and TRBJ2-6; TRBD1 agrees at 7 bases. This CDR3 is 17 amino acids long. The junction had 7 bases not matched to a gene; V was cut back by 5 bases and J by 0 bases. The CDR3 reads CASSLGQPSSGANVLTF. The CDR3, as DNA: TGTGCCAGCAGTCTGGGACAGCCGAGCTCTGGGGCCAACGTCCTGACTTTC.

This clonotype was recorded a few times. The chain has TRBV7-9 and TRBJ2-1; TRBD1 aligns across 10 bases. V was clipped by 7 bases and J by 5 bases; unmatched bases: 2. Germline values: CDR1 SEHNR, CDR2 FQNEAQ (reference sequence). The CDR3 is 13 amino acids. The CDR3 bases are TGTGCCAGCACCGGGACAGGGGACAATGAGCAGTTCTTC. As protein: CASTGTGDNEQFF.

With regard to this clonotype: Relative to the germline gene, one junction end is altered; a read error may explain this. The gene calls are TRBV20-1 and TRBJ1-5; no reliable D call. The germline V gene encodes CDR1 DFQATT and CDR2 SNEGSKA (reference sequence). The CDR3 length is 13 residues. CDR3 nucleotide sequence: TGCAGTGCTAGATCACCTAGCAATCAGCTCCAGCATTTT. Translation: CSARSPSNQLQHF.

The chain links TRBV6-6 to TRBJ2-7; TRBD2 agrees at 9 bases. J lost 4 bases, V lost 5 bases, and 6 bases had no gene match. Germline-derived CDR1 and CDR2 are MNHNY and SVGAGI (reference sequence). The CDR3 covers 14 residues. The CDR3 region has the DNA TGTGCCAGCAGTCTGAGCGGGGGGATTTACGAGCAGTACTTC. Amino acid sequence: CASSLSGGIYEQYF.

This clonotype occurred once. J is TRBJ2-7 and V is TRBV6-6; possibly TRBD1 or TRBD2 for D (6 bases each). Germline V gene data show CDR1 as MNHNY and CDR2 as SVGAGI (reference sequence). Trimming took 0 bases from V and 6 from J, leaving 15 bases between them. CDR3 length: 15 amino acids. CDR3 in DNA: TGTGCCAGCAGTTACTCGGCGGGACAAAGCCGCGAGCAGTACTTC. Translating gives CASSYSAGQSREQYF.

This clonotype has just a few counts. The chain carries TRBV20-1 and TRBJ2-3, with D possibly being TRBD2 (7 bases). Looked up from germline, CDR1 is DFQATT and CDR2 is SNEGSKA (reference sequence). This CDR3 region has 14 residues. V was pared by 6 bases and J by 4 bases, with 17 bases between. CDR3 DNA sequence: TGCAGTGCCCCAGGGAGGGGGGCCGCAGATACGCAGTATTTT. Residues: CSAPGRGAADTQYF.

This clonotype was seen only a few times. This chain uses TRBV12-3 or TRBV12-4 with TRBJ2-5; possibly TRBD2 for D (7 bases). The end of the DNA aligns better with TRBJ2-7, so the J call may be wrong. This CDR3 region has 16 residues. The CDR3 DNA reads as TGTGCCAGCAGTCCTGGAGGGAGGGGGGCATTCGACGAGCAGTACTTC. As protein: CASSPGGRGAFDEQYF.

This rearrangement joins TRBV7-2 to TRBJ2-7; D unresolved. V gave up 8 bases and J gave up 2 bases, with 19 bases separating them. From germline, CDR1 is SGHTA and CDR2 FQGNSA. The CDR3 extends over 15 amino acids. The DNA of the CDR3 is TGTGCCAGCTCGGCTATGCATTCCGCCACCTACGAGCAGTACTTC. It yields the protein CASSAMHSATYEQYF.